This TCR beta chain derives from a study of T cell responses to AZD1222 COVID-19 vaccine. Worth noting for this clone: Antigen specificity is unknown.

Libraries were prepared by immunoSEQ multiplex PCR; TCRdb keeps only in-frame clonotypes and omits some of them. In the table there are more than 95,000 clones, roughly 90% of which are singletons. Germline CDR1 MNHEY, CDR2 SVGAGI. V dropped 6 bases and J dropped 4; count of bases not matched to a gene: 11. This CDR3 region has 15 residues. Study results and caveats: Clonal diversity may have been underestimated, and the donors were mostly white British, with more females than males.

This sequence joins TRBV6-5 and TRBJ2-7, with TRBD1 matching 8 bases. The sample in question was peripheral blood, obtained on day 0 of AZD1222 vaccination. The TCR was taken from an adult in good health. The CDR3 bases are TGTGCCAGCAGCCGCGACAGGGGCCTACTTTACGAGCAGTACTTC. It codes for CASSRDRGLLYEQYF.